Sequencing of this T cell receptor (beta chain) was carried out in a study of blood T cells in healthy people across ages. A second PCR, run for roughly 7 to 12 cycles, used a sample-barcoded 5' primer plus a J-beta primer mix. With 12 random nucleotides, a template-switch adaptor tagged each individual cDNA molecule. TCRdb analysed the 5' RACE reads with MiXCR anew, one entry per CDR3 protein. The sample includes under 1 million distinct CDR3 sequences, 40% to 50% of them seen just once. The CDR3 extends over 16 amino acids. Trimming took off 8 bases at V and 4 bases at J, with 23 bases between the two ends. Per the germline V gene, CDR1 is SGHVS and CDR2 is FNYEAQ.

This TCR was recovered from a man aged 55 to 70 in good health. The chain recombines TRBV7-6 with TRBJ2-5; D is tentatively TRBD1 or TRBD2 (6 bases each). Sequenced sample: blood. The CDR3 nucleotides are TGTGCCAGCGCTAGGGTGGTAGACAGGAGGGGAGAGACCCAGTACTTC. Its translation: CASARVVDRRGETQYF.